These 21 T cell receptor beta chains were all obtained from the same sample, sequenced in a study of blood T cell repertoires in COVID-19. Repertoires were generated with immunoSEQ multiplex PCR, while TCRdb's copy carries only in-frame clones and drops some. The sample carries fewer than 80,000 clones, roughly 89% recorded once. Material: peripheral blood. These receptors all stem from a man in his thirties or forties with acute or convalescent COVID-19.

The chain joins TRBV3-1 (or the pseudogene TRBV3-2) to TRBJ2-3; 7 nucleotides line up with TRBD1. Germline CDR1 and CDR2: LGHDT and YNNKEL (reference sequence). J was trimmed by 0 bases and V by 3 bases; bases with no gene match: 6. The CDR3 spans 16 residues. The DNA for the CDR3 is TGTGCCAGCAGCCATGTCCGGGGACAGAGCACAGATACGCAGTATTTT. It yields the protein CASSHVRGQSTDTQYF.

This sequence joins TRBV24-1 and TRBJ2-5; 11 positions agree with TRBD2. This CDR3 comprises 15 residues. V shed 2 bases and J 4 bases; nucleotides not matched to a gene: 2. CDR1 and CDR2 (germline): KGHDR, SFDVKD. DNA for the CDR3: TGTGCCACCAGTGATTCTCTAGCGGGGGGAGAGACCCAGTACTTC. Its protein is CATSDSLAGGETQYF.

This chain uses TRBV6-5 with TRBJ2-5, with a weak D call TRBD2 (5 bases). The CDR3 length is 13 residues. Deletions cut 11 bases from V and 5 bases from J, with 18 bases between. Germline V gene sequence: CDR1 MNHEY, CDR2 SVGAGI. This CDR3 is CAAPAPAGETQYF. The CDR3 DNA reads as TGTGCCGCACCCGCCCCGGCGGGTGAGACCCAGTACTTC.

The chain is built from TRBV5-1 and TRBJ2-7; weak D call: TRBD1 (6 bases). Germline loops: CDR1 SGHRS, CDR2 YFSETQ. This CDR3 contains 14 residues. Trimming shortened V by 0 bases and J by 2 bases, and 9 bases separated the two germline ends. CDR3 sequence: CASSLATGPYEQYF. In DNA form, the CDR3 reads TGCGCCAGCAGCTTGGCCACAGGGCCCTACGAGCAGTACTTC.

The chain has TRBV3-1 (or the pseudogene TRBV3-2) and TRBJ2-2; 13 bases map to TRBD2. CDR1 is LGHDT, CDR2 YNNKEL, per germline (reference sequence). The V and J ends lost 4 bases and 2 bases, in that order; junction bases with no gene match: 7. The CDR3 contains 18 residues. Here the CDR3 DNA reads TGTGCCAGCAGCCTTCGACTAGCGGGGGGCTTAAACACCGGGGAGCTGTTTTTT. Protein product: CASSLRLAGGLNTGELFF.

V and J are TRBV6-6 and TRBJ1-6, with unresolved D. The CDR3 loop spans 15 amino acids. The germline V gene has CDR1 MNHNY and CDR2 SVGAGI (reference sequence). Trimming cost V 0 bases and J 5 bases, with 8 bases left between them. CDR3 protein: CASSYSPVHNSPLHF. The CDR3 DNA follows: TGTGCCAGCAGTTACTCGCCAGTCCATAATTCACCCCTCCACTTT.

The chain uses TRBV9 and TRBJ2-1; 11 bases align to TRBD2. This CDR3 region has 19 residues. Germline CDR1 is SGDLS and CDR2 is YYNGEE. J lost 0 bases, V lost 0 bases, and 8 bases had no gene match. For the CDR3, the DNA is TGTGCCAGCAGCGTAGGGCTACTAGCGGGGGTATACTCCTACAATGAGCAGTTCTTC. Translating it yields CASSVGLLAGVYSYNEQFF.

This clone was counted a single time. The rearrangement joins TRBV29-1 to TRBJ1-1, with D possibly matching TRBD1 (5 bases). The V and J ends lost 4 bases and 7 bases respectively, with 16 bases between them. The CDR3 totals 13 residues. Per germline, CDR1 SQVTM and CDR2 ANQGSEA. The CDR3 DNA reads TGCAGCGTTGCTGACAGCTTTCTCAGTGAAGCTTTCTTT. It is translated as CSVADSFLSEAFF. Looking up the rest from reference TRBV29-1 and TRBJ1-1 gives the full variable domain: SAVISQKPSRDICQRGTSLTIQCQVDSQVTMMFWYRQQPGQSLTLIATANQGSEATYESGFVIDKFPISRPNLTFSTLTVSNMSPEDSSIYLCSVADSFLSEAFFGQGTRLTVV.

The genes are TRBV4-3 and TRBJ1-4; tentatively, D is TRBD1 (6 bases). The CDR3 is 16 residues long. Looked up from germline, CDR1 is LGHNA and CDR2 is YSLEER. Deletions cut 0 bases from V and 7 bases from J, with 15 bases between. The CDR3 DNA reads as TGCGCCAGCAGCCAAGAACCCAGAGGGGGGGTTGAAAAACTGTTTTTT. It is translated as CASSQEPRGGVEKLFF.

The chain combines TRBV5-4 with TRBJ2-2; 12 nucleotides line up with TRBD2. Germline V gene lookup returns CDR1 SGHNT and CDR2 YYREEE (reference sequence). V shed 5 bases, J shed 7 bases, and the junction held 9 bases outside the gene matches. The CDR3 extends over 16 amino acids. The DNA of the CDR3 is TGTGCCAGCAGTTACCTAGCGGGGGGGCGTATCGGGGAGCTGTTTTTT. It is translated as CASSYLAGGRIGELFF.

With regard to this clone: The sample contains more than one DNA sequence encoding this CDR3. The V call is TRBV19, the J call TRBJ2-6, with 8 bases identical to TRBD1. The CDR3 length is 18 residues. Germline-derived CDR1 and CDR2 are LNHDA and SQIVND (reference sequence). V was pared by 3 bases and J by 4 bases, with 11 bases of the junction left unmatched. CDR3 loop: CASSISSGGASGANVLTF. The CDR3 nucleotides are TGTGCCAGTAGTATTTCCTCAGGGGGCGCGTCAGGGGCCAACGTCCTGACTTTC. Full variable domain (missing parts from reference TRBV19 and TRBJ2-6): DGGITQSPKYLFRKEGQNVTLSCEQNLNHDAMYWYRQDPGQGLRLIYYSQIVNDFQKGDIAEGYSVSREKKESFPLTVTSAQKNPTAFYLCASSISSGGASGANVLTFGAGSRLTVL.

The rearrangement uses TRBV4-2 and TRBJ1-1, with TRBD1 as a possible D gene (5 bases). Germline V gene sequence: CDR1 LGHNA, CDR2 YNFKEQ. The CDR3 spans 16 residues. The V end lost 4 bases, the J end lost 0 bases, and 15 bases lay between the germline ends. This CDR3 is CASSPNAGRMNTEAFF. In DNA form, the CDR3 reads TGTGCCAGCAGCCCCAACGCGGGACGGATGAACACTGAAGCTTTCTTT.

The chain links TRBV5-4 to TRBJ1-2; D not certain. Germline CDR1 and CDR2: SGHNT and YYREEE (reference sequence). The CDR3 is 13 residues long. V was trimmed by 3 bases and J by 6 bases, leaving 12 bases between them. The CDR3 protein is CASSSGFQNGYTF. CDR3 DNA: TGTGCCAGCAGCTCCGGGTTTCAAAATGGCTACACCTTC.

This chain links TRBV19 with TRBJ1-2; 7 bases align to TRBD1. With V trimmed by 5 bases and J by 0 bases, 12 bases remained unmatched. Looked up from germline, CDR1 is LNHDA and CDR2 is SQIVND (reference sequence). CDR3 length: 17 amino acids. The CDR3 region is CASSGTARDSSNYGYTF. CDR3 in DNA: TGTGCCAGTAGTGGCACCGCCCGGGACAGTTCTAACTATGGCTACACCTTC.

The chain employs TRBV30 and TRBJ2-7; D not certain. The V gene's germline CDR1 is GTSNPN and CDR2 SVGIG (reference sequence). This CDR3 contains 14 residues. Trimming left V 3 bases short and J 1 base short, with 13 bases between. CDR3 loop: CAWRFPDGSYEQYF. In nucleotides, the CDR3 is TGTGCCTGGAGGTTCCCCGACGGGTCCTACGAGCAGTACTTC.

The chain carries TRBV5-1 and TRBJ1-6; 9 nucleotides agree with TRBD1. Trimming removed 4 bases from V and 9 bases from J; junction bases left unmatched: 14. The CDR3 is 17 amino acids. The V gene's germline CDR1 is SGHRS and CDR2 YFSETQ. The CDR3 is CASSRSTGTGTTSPLHF. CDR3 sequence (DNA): TGCGCCAGCAGCCGGAGCACCGGGACAGGGACCACTTCACCCCTCCACTTT.

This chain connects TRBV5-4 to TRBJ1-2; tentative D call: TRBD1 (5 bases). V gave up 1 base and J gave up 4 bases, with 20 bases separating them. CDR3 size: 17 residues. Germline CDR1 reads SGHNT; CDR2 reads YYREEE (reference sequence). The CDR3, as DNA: TGTGCCAGCAGCTTGTTGGGGAGAAATACCGGGGGCTATGGCTACACCTTC. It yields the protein CASSLLGRNTGGYGYTF.

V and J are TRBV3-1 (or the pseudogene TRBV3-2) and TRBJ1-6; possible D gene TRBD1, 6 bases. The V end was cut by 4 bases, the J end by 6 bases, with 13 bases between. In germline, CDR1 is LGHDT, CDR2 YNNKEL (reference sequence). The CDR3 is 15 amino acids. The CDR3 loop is CASSPGQNLNSPLHF. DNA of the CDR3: TGTGCCAGCAGCCCCGGACAGAACCTTAATTCACCCCTCCACTTT.

This CDR3 reads CASSQPDREDQPQHF. The CDR3 region has the DNA TGCGCCAGCAGCCAACCCGACAGGGAGGACCAGCCCCAGCATTTT. This rearrangement joins TRBV4-1 to TRBJ1-5, with 7 bases fitting TRBD1. Germline V gene lookup returns CDR1 MGHRA and CDR2 YSYEKL. The V segment lost 2 bases and the J segment 7 bases; nucleotides outside the gene matches: 8. The CDR3 spans 15 residues.

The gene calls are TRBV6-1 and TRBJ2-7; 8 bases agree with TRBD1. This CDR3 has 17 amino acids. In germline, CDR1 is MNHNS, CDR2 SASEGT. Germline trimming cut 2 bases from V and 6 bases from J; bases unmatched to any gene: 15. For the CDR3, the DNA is TGTGCCAGCAGTGAAATAAACTTGGGACAGGCCCGCCGCGAGCAGTACGTC. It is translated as CASSEINLGQARREQYV.

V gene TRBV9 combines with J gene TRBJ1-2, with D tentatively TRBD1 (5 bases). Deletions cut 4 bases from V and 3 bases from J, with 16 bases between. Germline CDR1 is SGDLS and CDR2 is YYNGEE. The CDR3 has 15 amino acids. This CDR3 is CASSPYSRDDYGYTF. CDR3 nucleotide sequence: TGTGCCAGCAGCCCCTATTCCAGGGATGACTATGGCTACACCTTC.